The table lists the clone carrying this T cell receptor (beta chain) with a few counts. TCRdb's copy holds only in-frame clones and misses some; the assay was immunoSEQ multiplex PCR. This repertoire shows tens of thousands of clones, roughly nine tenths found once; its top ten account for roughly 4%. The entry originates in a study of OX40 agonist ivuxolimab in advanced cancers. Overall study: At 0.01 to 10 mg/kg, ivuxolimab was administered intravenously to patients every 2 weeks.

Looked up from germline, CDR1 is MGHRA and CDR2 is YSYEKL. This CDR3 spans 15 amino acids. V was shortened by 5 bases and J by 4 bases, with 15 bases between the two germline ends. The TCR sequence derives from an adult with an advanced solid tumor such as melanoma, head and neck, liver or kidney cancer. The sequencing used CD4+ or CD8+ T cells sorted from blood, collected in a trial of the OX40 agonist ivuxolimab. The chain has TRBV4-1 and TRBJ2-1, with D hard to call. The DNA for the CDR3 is TGCGCCAGCAGCGCCCGTGAGATACATTACAATGAGCAGTTCTTC. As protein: CASSAREIHYNEQFF.